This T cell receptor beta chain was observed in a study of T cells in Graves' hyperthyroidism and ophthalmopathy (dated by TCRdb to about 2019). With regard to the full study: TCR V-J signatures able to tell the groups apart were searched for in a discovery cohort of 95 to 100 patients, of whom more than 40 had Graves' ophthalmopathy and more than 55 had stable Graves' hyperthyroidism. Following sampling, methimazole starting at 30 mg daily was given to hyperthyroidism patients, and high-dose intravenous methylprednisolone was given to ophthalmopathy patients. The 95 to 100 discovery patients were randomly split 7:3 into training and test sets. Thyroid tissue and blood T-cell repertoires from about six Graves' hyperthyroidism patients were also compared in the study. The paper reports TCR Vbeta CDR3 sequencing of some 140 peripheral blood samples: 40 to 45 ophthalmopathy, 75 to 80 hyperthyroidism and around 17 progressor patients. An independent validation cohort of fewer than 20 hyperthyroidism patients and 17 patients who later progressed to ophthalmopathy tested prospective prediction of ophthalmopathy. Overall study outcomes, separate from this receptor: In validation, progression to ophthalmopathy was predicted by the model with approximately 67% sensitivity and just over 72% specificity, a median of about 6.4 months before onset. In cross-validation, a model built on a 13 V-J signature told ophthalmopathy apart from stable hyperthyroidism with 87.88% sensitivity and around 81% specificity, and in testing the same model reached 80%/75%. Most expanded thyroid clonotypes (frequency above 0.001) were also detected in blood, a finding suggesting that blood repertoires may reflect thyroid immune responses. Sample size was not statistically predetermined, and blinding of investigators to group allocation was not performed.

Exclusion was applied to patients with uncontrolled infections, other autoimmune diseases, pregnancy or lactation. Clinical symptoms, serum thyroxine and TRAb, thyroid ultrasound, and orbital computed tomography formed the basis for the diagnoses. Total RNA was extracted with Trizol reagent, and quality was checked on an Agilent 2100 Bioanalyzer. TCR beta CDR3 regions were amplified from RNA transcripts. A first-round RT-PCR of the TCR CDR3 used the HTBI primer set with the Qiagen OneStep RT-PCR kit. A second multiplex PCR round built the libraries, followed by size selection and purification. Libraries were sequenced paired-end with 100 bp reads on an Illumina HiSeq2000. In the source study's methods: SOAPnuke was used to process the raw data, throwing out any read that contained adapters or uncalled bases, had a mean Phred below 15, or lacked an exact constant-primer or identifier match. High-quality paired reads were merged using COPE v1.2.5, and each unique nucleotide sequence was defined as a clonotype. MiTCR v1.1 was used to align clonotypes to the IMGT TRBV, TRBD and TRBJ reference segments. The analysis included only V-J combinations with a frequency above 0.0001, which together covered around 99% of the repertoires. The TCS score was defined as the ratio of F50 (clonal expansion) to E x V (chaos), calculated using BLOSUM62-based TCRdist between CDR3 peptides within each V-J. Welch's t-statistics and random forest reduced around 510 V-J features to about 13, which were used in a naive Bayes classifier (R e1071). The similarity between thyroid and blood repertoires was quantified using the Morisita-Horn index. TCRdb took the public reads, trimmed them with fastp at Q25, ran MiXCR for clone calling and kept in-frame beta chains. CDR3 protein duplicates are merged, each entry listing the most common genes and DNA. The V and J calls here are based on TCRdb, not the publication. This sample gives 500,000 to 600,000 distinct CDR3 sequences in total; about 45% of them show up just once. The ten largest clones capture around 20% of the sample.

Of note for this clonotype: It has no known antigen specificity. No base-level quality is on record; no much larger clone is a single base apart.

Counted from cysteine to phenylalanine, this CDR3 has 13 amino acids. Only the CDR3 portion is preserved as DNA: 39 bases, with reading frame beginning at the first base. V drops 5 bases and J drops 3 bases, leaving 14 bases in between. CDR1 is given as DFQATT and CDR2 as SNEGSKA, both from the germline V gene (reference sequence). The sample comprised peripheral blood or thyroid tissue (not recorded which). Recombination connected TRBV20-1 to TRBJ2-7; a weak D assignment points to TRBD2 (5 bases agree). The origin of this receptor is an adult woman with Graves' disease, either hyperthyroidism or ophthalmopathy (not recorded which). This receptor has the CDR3 CSAEGGEFYEQYF. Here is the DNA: TGCAGTGCTGAAGGAGGTGAGTTCTACGAGCAGTACTTC.